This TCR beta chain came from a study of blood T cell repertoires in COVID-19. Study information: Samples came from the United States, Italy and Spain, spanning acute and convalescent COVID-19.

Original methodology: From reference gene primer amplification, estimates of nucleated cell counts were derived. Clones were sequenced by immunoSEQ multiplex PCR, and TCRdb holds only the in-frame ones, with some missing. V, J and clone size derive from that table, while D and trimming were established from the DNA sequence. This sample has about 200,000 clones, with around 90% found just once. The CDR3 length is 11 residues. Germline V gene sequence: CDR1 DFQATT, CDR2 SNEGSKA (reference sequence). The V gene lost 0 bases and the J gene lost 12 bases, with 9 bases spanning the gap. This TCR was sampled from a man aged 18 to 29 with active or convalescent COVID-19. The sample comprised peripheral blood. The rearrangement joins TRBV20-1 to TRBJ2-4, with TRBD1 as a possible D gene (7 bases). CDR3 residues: CSAREEGAQYF. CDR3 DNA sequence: TGCAGTGCTAGAGAGGAGGGGGCTCAGTACTTC.